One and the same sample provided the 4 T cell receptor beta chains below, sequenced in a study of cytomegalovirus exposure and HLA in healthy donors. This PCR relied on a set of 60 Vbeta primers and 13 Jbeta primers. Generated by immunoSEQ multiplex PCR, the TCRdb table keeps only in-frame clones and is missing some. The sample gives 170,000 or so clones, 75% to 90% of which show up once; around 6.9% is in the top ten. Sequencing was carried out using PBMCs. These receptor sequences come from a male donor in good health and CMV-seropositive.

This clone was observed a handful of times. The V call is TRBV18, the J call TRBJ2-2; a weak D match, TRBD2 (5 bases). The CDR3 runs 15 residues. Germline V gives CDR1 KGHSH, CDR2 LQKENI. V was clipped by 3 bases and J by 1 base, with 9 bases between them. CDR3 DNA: TGTGCCAGCTCACCTAACGGGGTGAACACCGGGGAGCTGTTTTTT. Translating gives CASSPNGVNTGELFF.

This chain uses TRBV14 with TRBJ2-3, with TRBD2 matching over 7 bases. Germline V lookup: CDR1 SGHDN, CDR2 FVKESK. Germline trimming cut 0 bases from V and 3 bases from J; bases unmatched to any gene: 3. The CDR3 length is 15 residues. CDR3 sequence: CASSQERTRTDTQYF. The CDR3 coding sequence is TGTGCCAGCAGCCAAGAAAGGACTAGAACAGATACGCAGTATTTT.

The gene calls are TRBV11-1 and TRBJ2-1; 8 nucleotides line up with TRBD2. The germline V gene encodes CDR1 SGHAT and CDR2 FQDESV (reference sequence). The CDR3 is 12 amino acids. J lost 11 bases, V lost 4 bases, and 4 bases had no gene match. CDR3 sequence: CASSSRGGQQFF. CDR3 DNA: TGTGCCAGCAGCTCCCGCGGGGGGCAGCAGTTCTTC.

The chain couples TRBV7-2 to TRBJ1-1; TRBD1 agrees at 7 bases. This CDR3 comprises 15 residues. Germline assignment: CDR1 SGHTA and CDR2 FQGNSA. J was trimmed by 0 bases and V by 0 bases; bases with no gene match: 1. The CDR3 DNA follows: TGTGCCAGCAGCTTAGCGGGACAGCTGAACACTGAAGCTTTCTTT. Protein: CASSLAGQLNTEAFF.